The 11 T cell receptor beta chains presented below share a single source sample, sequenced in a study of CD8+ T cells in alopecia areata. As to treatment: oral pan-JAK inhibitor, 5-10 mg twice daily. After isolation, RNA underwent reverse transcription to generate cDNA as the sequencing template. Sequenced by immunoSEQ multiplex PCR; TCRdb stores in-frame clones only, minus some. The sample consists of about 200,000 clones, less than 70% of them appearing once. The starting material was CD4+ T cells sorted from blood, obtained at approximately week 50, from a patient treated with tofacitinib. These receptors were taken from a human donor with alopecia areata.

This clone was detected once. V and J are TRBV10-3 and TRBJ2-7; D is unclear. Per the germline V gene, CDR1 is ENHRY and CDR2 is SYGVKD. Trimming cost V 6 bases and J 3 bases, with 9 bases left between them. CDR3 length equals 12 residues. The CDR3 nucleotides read TGTGCCATCAGAGGTAGTGACTACGAGCAGTACTTC. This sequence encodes CAIRGSDYEQYF.

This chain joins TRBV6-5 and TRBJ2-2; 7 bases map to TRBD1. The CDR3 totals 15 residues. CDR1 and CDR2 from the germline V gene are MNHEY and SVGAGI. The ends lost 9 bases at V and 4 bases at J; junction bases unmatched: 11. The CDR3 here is CASRQGIASTGELFF. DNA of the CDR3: TGTGCCAGTCGACAGGGCATTGCCTCCACCGGGGAGCTGTTTTTT.

CDR3 coding DNA: TGTGCCAGCACCGGGTTAGGGATAGCGAATGAGCAGTTCTTC. This sequence encodes CASTGLGIANEQFF. This chain connects TRBV25-1 to TRBJ2-1; a weak D match, TRBD2 (5 bases). The CDR3 runs to 14 residues. Germline CDR1 MGHDK, CDR2 SYGVNS. Trimming left V 7 bases short and J 7 bases short, with 17 bases between. Using reference TRBV25-1 and TRBJ2-1 for the parts outside the CDR3, the full variable domain is EADIYQTPRYLVIGTGKKITLECSQTMGHDKMYWYQQDPGMELHLIHYSYGVNSTEKGDLSSESTVSRIRTEHFPLTLESARPSHTSQYLCASTGLGIANEQFFGPGTRLTVL.

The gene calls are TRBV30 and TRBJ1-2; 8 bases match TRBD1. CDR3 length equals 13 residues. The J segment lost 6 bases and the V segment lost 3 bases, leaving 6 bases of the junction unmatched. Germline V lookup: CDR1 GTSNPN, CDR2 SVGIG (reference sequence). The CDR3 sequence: CAWSSTGQDGYTF. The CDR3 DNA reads TGTGCCTGGAGCTCAACGGGACAGGATGGCTACACCTTC.

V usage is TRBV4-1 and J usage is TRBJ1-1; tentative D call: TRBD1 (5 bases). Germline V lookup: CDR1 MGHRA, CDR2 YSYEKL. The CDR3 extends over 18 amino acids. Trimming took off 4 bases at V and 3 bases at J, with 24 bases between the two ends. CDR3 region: CASSRAMAGAPRDTEAFF. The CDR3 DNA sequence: TGCGCCAGCAGCCGCGCCATGGCCGGGGCCCCCAGAGACACTGAAGCTTTCTTT.

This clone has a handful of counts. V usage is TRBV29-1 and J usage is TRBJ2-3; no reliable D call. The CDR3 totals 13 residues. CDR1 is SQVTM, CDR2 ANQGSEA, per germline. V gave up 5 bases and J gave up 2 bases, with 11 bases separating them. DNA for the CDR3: TGCAGCGTTCTCGGGTCCGTCACAGATACGCAGTATTTT. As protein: CSVLGSVTDTQYF.

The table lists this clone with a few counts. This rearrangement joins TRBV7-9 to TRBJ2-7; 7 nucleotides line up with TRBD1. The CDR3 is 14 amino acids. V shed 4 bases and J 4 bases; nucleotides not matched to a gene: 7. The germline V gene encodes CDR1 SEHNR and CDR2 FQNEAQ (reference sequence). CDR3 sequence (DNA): TGTGCCAGCAGCTCATCCCGGGACAGATACGAGCAGTACTTC. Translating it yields CASSSSRDRYEQYF.

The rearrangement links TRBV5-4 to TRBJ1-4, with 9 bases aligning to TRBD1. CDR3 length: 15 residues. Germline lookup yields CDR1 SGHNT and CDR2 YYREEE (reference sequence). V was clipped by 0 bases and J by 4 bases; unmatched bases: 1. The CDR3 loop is CASSLGGQGNEKLFF. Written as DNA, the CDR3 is TGTGCCAGCAGCTTGGGGGGACAGGGTAATGAAAAACTGTTTTTT.

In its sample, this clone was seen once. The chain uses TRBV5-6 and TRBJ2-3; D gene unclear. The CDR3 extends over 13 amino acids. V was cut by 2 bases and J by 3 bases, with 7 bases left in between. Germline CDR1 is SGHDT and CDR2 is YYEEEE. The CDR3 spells CASSFKSTDTQYF. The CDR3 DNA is TGTGCCAGCAGCTTCAAAAGTACAGATACGCAGTATTTT.

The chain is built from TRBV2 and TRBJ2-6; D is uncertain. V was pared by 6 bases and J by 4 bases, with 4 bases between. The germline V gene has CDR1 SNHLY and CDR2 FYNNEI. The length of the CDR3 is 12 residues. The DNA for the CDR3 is TGTGCCAGCAGGCCGGGGGCCAACGTCCTGACTTTC. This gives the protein CASRPGANVLTF.

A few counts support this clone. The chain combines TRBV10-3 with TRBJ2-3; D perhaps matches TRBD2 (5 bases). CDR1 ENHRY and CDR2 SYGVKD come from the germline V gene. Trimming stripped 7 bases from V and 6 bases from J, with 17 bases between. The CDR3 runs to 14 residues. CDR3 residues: CAITKTRDADTQYF. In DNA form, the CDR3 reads TGTGCCATCACCAAAACACGGGATGCGGATACGCAGTATTTT.